The rows below give T cell receptor beta chains drawn from one sample of a study of T cell repertoires in cytomegalovirus infection. In TCRdb, the reads were re-called with MiXCR into one record per CDR3 protein. This sample carries about 340,000 distinct CDR3 sequences, under 35% of them seen once, and the ten largest clones take around 19%. No antigen is known for these receptors. Sequenced here: cultured PBMCs, sampled from culture after CMV antigen stimulation. These receptors were taken from a human donor in good health (CMV status not recorded). Some clones in this sample may be carry-over from other donors' samples. The CDR3 runs from the conserved cysteine through the conserved F or W. The D gene is left open where the match is weak. Clone size is shown for a subset of rows, as once, few, many or a class of expanded clone.

>14|TRBV6-8|TRBJ1-2|few|.
CASSLVGGDGGYTF
>19|TRBV6-1|TRBJ1-2|few|TRBD1
CASSYRNQGAAWLVYGYTF
>17|TRBV12-3/TRBV12-4|TRBJ2-2|few|TRBD2
CASSFRAGGLNTGELFF
>14|TRBV18|TRBJ1-1|.|.
CASSPQSQNTEAFF
>16|TRBV4-2|TRBJ1-4|.|.
CASSQDYTRGYEKLFF
>14|TRBV24-1|TRBJ2-1|.|TRBD2
CATSGTSPNPEQFF
>16|TRBV7-2|TRBJ2-3|many|TRBD2
CASSSGTSGYTDTQYF
>16|TRBV20-1|TRBJ1-4|few|.
CSARMAGFATNEKLFF
>15|TRBV11-2|TRBJ2-3|.|TRBD2
CASSPSGGRADTQYF
>15|TRBV3-1|TRBJ2-7|.|.
CASSYTTGLRGEQYF
>15|TRBV7-3|TRBJ2-1|many|TRBD2
CASSYSGRYYNEQFF